One and the same sample provided the 27 T cell receptor beta chains below, sequenced in a study of identical twins. MiXCR, applied by TCRdb to the 5' RACE reads, yields one record per CDR3 protein. Here the sample spans about 530,000 distinct CDR3 sequences, more than 20% being singletons. The sample also formed part of further work on yellow fever vaccine responses in identical twins.

The sample comprised CD4+ T cells sorted from blood. The receptors shown here come from a woman between 18 and 30 years old in good health.

This clonotype was seen a handful of times. J is TRBJ2-1 and V is TRBV7-8, with a possible D match to TRBD2 (5 bases). V was shortened by 3 bases and J by 7 bases, with 7 bases between the two germline ends. The CDR3 covers 12 residues. Germline V CDR1 and CDR2: SGHVS, FQNEAQ. The CDR3, as DNA: TGTGCCAGCAGCTTCGCGGGTAATGAGCAGTTCTTC. Translating gives CASSFAGNEQFF.

The sample holds a few counts of this clonotype. The chain combines TRBV29-1 with TRBJ2-2; D gene ambiguous. The V end was cut by 6 bases, the J end by 4 bases, with 18 bases between. Germline values: CDR1 SQVTM, CDR2 ANQGSEA. The CDR3 totals 15 residues. CDR3 loop: CSVRPTTTGTGELFF. CDR3 in DNA: TGCAGCGTCCGACCCACTACGACGGGCACCGGGGAGCTGTTTTTT.

At least ten counts were recorded for this clonotype. The chain links TRBV12-3 or TRBV12-4 to TRBJ2-2, with 7 bases fitting TRBD1. The length of the CDR3 is 15 residues. The trim removed 6 bases at V and 4 bases at J, leaving 8 bases unmatched. The CDR3, as DNA: TGTGCCAGCAGGAGTCGACAGGGAAGCACCGGGGAGCTGTTTTTT. It specifies CASRSRQGSTGELFF.

This clonotype was seen a few times. The CDR3 protein is CASTGSPNNSPLHF. CDR3 nucleotide sequence: TGTGCCAGCACAGGTTCACCTAATAATTCACCCCTCCACTTT. The chain combines TRBV28 with TRBJ1-6; D is undetermined. The germline V gene has CDR1 MDHEN and CDR2 SYDVKM. Trimming removed 7 bases from V and 5 bases from J, with 12 bases in between. The CDR3 extends over 14 amino acids.

This clonotype was observed a handful of times. This rearrangement joins TRBV7-9 to TRBJ2-3; D not certain. Trimming took 2 bases from V and 5 from J, leaving 11 bases between them. Germline V gene data show CDR1 as SEHNR and CDR2 as FQNEAQ (reference sequence). This CDR3 has 14 amino acids. CDR3 in amino acids: CASSLRRSGDTQYF. In DNA, the CDR3 is TGTGCCAGCAGCTTACGCAGGTCAGGAGATACGCAGTATTTT.

This chain links TRBV28 with TRBJ1-1, with D uncertain. Germline V gene data show CDR1 as MDHEN and CDR2 as SYDVKM. This CDR3 region has 13 residues. With 4 bases removed from V and 10 bases from J, the gap between germline ends came to 16 bases. The CDR3 here is CASSYQFSVSAFF. CDR3 DNA: TGTGCCAGCAGTTATCAATTCAGTGTCTCAGCTTTCTTT.

V usage is TRBV5-1 and J usage is TRBJ1-5; TRBD1 matches 7 bases. Germline CDR1 is SGHRS and CDR2 is YFSETQ. The CDR3 contains 16 residues. Unmatched junction bases numbered 6, after V lost 3 bases and J lost 0 bases. The CDR3 sequence is CASSSDRLYSNQPQHF. The DNA of the CDR3 is TGCGCCAGCAGCTCGGACAGGTTATATAGCAATCAGCCCCAGCATTTT. The whole variable domain, remainder taken from reference TRBV5-1 and TRBJ1-5, is KAGVTQTPRYLIKTRGQQVTLSCSPISGHRSVSWYQQTPGQGLQFLFEYFSETQRNKGNFPGRFSGRQFSNSRSEMNVSTLELGDSALYLCASSSDRLYSNQPQHFGDGTRLSIL.

This clonotype appeared a few times. The chain employs TRBV7-9 and TRBJ1-1, with D possibly TRBD1 on 5 matching bases. The CDR3 runs to 14 residues. V shed 2 bases and J shed 8 bases, with 15 bases lying between them. Looked up from germline, CDR1 is SEHNR and CDR2 is FQNEAQ (reference sequence). CDR3 coding DNA: TGTGCCAGCAGCTTAAAGGAGGGGTCTACCGAAGCTTTCTTT. Protein product: CASSLKEGSTEAFF.

The chain uses TRBV7-8 and TRBJ2-7, with TRBD1 identical over 12 bases. Per the germline V gene, CDR1 is SGHVS and CDR2 is FQNEAQ. J was trimmed by 7 bases and V by 4 bases; bases with no gene match: 5. CDR3 length: 14 residues. CDR3 in DNA: TGTGCCAGCAGCTGGGGACAGGGGGCGGCAGAGCAGTACGTC. It codes for CASSWGQGAAEQYV.

This clonotype was counted a few times. The CDR3 DNA is TGCGCCAGCAGCTTGGTGGGACAGGGTCGCCCCGGGGAGCTGTTTTTT. Its translation: CASSLVGQGRPGELFF. The V gene is TRBV5-1, the J gene TRBJ2-2, with TRBD1 matching 9 bases. V shed 0 bases and J 6 bases; nucleotides not matched to a gene: 6. Germline CDR1 is SGHRS and CDR2 is YFSETQ. CDR3 length: 16 amino acids.

This clonotype was detected only a few times. J is TRBJ2-1 and V is TRBV7-3, with D hard to call. The CDR3 runs 13 residues. Germline loops: CDR1 SGHTA, CDR2 FQGTGA. Trimming left V 5 bases short and J 9 bases short, with 14 bases between. The CDR3: CASSPQPVSEQFF. The CDR3 region has the DNA TGTGCCAGCAGCCCTCAGCCTGTGAGTGAGCAGTTCTTC.

This clonotype was seen ten or more times. The rearrangement links TRBV12-3 or TRBV12-4 to TRBJ2-3, with 10 bases identical to TRBD2. The CDR3 totals 15 residues. The J segment lost 0 bases and the V segment lost 7 bases, leaving 4 bases of the junction unmatched. CDR3 residues: CASTLSGGSTDTQYF. The CDR3 nucleotides are TGTGCCAGCACTCTTAGCGGGGGGAGCACAGATACGCAGTATTTT.

This clonotype was detected a few times. The rearrangement uses TRBV9 and TRBJ2-7, with 14 bases that match TRBD2. The V gene end was trimmed by 4 bases and the J gene end by 6 bases; junction bases not matched to a gene: 9. The length of the CDR3 is 16 residues. CDR1 and CDR2 from the germline V gene are SGDLS and YYNGEE. The chain's CDR3 is CASSLSGTSGRFEQYF. In DNA, the CDR3 is TGTGCCAGCAGCCTCTCCGGGACTAGCGGGAGATTCGAGCAGTACTTC.

The chain has TRBV15 and TRBJ2-7; 15 positions match TRBD2. This CDR3 comprises 19 residues. The V segment lost 0 bases and the J segment 2 bases; nucleotides outside the gene matches: 8. The germline V gene encodes CDR1 LNHNV and CDR2 YYDKDF (reference sequence). CDR3 region: CATSRERGLAGGRTYEQYF. CDR3 sequence (DNA): TGTGCCACCAGCAGAGAAAGGGGACTAGCGGGAGGACGTACCTACGAGCAGTACTTC.

The rearrangement uses TRBV2 and TRBJ2-2; D could derive from TRBD1 or TRBD2 (5 bases each). V dropped 6 bases and J dropped 4 bases, with 9 bases sitting between them. Germline CDR1 is SNHLY and CDR2 is FYNNEI. CDR3 size: 13 residues. The CDR3 DNA follows: TGTGCCAGCAGGGGACCCGCCACCGGGGAGCTGTTTTTT. As protein: CASRGPATGELFF. The full variable domain, completed using reference TRBV2 and TRBJ2-2, is EPEVTQTPSHQVTQMGQEVILRCVPISNHLYFYWYRQILGQKVEFLVSFYNNEISEKSEIFDDQFSVERPDGSNFTLKIRSTKLEDSAMYFCASRGPATGELFFGEGSRLTVL.

This clonotype was counted a few times. The V gene is TRBV18, the J gene TRBJ2-5; TRBD2 agrees at 12 bases. V lost 1 base, J lost 5 bases, and 14 bases stayed unmatched. The CDR3 covers 19 residues. CDR1 KGHSH and CDR2 LQKENI come from the germline V gene. The CDR3 here is CASSPRNRRTSGRWETQYF. The CDR3 DNA reads TGTGCCAGCTCACCACGGAACCGACGTACTAGCGGGAGGTGGGAGACCCAGTACTTC.

The V and J genes are TRBV10-3 and TRBJ2-7; possibly TRBD2 for D (6 bases). The CDR3 is made up of 14 amino acids. The germline gives CDR1 ENHRY, CDR2 SYGVKD. V dropped 4 bases and J dropped 3 bases, with 13 bases sitting between them. The CDR3 sequence is CAISGREVVYEQYF. CDR3 bases: TGTGCCATCAGTGGGCGGGAAGTCGTCTACGAGCAGTACTTC.

This chain joins TRBV5-1 and TRBJ2-2; a weak D match, TRBD1 (5 bases). Germline CDR1 is SGHRS and CDR2 is YFSETQ. V was trimmed by 0 bases and J by 5 bases, leaving 14 bases between them. This CDR3 has 16 amino acids. This CDR3 reads CASSLEGFPRTGELFF. Here the CDR3 DNA reads TGCGCCAGCAGCTTGGAGGGGTTTCCCAGAACCGGGGAGCTGTTTTTT.

This clonotype was seen a handful of times. The chain links TRBV29-1 to TRBJ1-1; 9 bases agree with TRBD1. The CDR3 totals 11 residues. The germline V gene has CDR1 SQVTM and CDR2 ANQGSEA. The V and J ends lost 7 bases and 7 bases, in that order; junction bases with no gene match: 4. The CDR3 here is CSAGQGGEAFF. CDR3 sequence (DNA): TGCAGCGCGGGACAGGGTGGTGAAGCTTTCTTT.

This clonotype showed up just a few times. The chain joins TRBV5-1 to TRBJ2-1; 12 bases agree with TRBD2. This CDR3 has 17 residues. With V trimmed by 1 base and J by 3 bases, 5 bases remained unmatched. Germline CDR1 is SGHRS and CDR2 is YFSETQ. CDR3 coding DNA: TGCGCCAGCAGCTTGAGGCTAGCGGGGGGGATCTACAATGAGCAGTTCTTC. This encodes CASSLRLAGGIYNEQFF.

This rearrangement joins TRBV2 to TRBJ1-5; D gene ambiguous. The CDR3 consists of 15 residues. Germline V lookup: CDR1 SNHLY, CDR2 FYNNEI. V lost 6 bases, J lost 4 bases, and 16 bases lay in between. The CDR3 DNA sequence: TGTGCCAGCAGGCTGGGATTGGCAGCGAATCAGCCCCAGCATTTT. As protein: CASRLGLAANQPQHF. The full variable domain, with the rest looked up from reference TRBV2 and TRBJ1-5, is EPEVTQTPSHQVTQMGQEVILRCVPISNHLYFYWYRQILGQKVEFLVSFYNNEISEKSEIFDDQFSVERPDGSNFTLKIRSTKLEDSAMYFCASRLGLAANQPQHFGDGTRLSIL.

This chain connects TRBV9 to TRBJ2-1; 7 bases match TRBD2. Trimming took 0 bases from V and 8 from J; bases not matched to a gene: 8. The germline gives CDR1 SGDLS, CDR2 YYNGEE. CDR3 length equals 15 residues. CDR3 loop: CASSVEPAGRYEQFF. As DNA, the CDR3 is TGTGCCAGCAGCGTAGAGCCAGCGGGAAGGTATGAGCAGTTCTTC.

This clonotype was seen only a few times. The gene calls are TRBV3-1 and TRBJ2-5; D remains unclear. Looked up from germline, CDR1 is LGHDT and CDR2 is YNNKEL (reference sequence). The CDR3 covers 14 residues. V gave up 2 bases and J gave up 6 bases, with 13 bases separating them. This CDR3 is CASSQNLGLKTQYF. The CDR3 nucleotides read TGTGCCAGCAGCCAAAACCTCGGTTTGAAGACCCAGTACTTC.

This clonotype turned up a few times. In DNA form, the CDR3 reads TGTGCCAGCAATACGGGACCCGGTTACGACTATGGCTACACCTTC. Translated: CASNTGPGYDYGYTF. The chain combines TRBV6-1 with TRBJ1-2, with D possibly matching TRBD1 (5 bases). Trimming removed 7 bases at V and 3 bases at J, with 18 bases between. Germline-derived CDR1 and CDR2 are MNHNS and SASEGT. This CDR3 spans 15 amino acids.

This clonotype was seen a handful of times. V and J are TRBV20-1 and TRBJ2-3; TRBD2 is a possible D gene (5 bases). Germline V gene sequence: CDR1 DFQATT, CDR2 SNEGSKA (reference sequence). This CDR3 is built from 17 residues. V lost 0 bases to trimming and J lost 2 bases, with 18 bases between them. Here the CDR3 DNA reads TGCAGTGCTAGAGATCTACGGGTGAAGCGGCTCACAGATACGCAGTATTTT. Its translation is CSARDLRVKRLTDTQYF.

The rearrangement links TRBV11-2 to TRBJ2-5; D is ambiguous. V was shortened by 1 base and J by 5 bases, with 14 bases between the two germline ends. The CDR3 length is 15 residues. Germline CDR1 SGHAT, CDR2 FQNNGV. CDR3 DNA sequence: TGTGCCAGCAGCTTAGGGGTCGTCCCGGCGGAGACCCAGTACTTC. Protein sequence: CASSLGVVPAETQYF.

This clonotype has only a few counts. The chain joins TRBV5-1 to TRBJ2-7; 7 nucleotides line up with TRBD1. This CDR3 is built from 16 residues. V lost 4 bases to trimming and J lost 0 bases; unmatched junction nucleotides: 10. Germline lookup yields CDR1 SGHRS and CDR2 YFSETQ. The CDR3 DNA sequence: TGCGCCAGCAGCGAACGACAGGGCTACAGCTCCTACGAGCAGTACGTC. It encodes CASSERQGYSSYEQYV.